This T cell receptor beta chain was retrieved from a study of CD8+ T cells in alopecia areata. Findings and caveats of the study: Especially in alopecia totalis/universalis, lesional scalp showed greater clonality than normal scalp did.

A word on this clone: The antigen remains undetermined.

Regarding treatment: oral pan-JAK inhibitor, 5-10 mg twice daily. Individuals with alopecia areata gave both lesional scalp punch biopsies and peripheral blood for collection. As the sequencing template, cDNA was produced by extracting RNA and reverse transcribing it. Profiled with immunoSEQ multiplex PCR; TCRdb holds only in-frame clones, not every one. The data hold 200,000 to 250,000 clones, with about three fifths observed a single time. V was clipped by 10 bases and J by 8 bases, with 14 bases between them. The CDR3 sequence is 11 residues long. CDR1 and CDR2 from the germline V gene are SGHRS and YFSETQ.

Sequences were derived from CD4+ T cells sorted from blood, sampled at week 4, from a patient treated with tofacitinib. This chain links TRBV5-1 with TRBJ2-3; D might be TRBD1 (6 bases). The TCR originated in a human donor with alopecia areata. As DNA, the CDR3 is TGCGCCTCCGCGGTACAGGGTACGCAGTATTTT. Amino acids: CASAVQGTQYF. The variable domain in full, completed from reference TRBV5-1 and TRBJ2-3, reads KAGVTQTPRYLIKTRGQQVTLSCSPISGHRSVSWYQQTPGQGLQFLFEYFSETQRNKGNFPGRFSGRQFSNSRSEMNVSTLELGDSALYLCASAVQGTQYFGPGTRLTVL.